The 16 T cell receptor beta chains reported below all come from one sample, sequenced in a study of cytomegalovirus exposure and HLA in healthy donors. Researchers ran the PCR with 60 Vbeta and 13 Jbeta primers. Measured with immunoSEQ multiplex PCR; TCRdb has only the in-frame clones, and not every one. The table records 150,000 or so clones, more than 65% of them present only once. The sequenced material came from PBMCs. All receptors derive from a male donor in good health and CMV-seropositive.

V usage is TRBV2 and J usage is TRBJ2-7; TRBD2 might be the D (5 bases). CDR1 SNHLY and CDR2 FYNNEI come from the germline V gene. Trimming stripped 6 bases from V and 7 bases from J, with 10 bases between. There are 11 residues in the CDR3. The CDR3, as DNA: TGTGCCAGCAGGGAGGCTGCTGAGCAGTACTTC. Its protein product is CASREAAEQYF.

The chain carries TRBV30 and TRBJ2-1; 9 bases are shared with TRBD2. With V trimmed by 4 bases and J by 7 bases, 8 bases remained unmatched. Germline CDR1 GTSNPN, CDR2 SVGIG (reference sequence). This CDR3 contains 14 residues. Written as DNA, the CDR3 is TGTGCCTGGAAGTTAGCGGGAGTCGGGAATGAGCAGTTCTTC. Translated, it gives CAWKLAGVGNEQFF.

This clone has more than one count but fewer than ten. The chain has TRBV4-2 and TRBJ1-1, with D perhaps TRBD1 (6 bases). CDR3 length equals 19 residues. Germline CDR1 is LGHNA and CDR2 is YNFKEQ. Trimming pared 1 base from V and 0 bases from J, leaving 21 bases between. The CDR3 sequence: CASSQVRGIAGGVNTEAFF. CDR3 DNA: TGTGCCAGCAGCCAAGTTAGGGGGATTGCAGGTGGGGTGAACACTGAAGCTTTCTTT.

J is TRBJ2-1 and V is TRBV27, with D possibly matching TRBD1 (5 bases). Germline V CDR1 and CDR2: MNHEY, SMNVEV (reference sequence). The CDR3 has 13 residues. V shed 8 bases and J shed 2 bases, with 10 bases lying between them. The CDR3 DNA follows: TGTGCCAGCCTAGGGGTCCCCTACAATGAGCAGTTCTTC. It is translated as CASLGVPYNEQFF.

The chain joins TRBV5-1 to TRBJ2-5; tentative D call: TRBD1 (6 bases). V was pared by 0 bases and J by 4 bases, with 19 bases between. This CDR3 is built from 17 residues. Germline CDR1 is SGHRS and CDR2 is YFSETQ. Here the CDR3 DNA reads TGCGCCAGCAGCTTGGGGGCCCTACAGGGATTGAGAGAGACCCAGTACTTC. Its protein product is CASSLGALQGLRETQYF.

This chain links TRBV6-6 with TRBJ2-1; TRBD2 agrees at 13 bases. The trim removed 7 bases at V and 9 bases at J, leaving 9 bases unmatched. The length of the CDR3 is 15 residues. Germline V CDR1 and CDR2: MNHNY, SVGAGI (reference sequence). DNA of the CDR3: TGTGCCAGCAAAACCGGGACTAGCGGGGTTGGTGAGCAGTTCTTC. The encoded protein is CASKTGTSGVGEQFF.

This clone has a handful of counts. This rearrangement joins TRBV7-2 to TRBJ2-1, with TRBD1 identical over 7 bases. The CDR3 has 13 residues. The germline V gene has CDR1 SGHTA and CDR2 FQGNSA. The V gene end was trimmed by 5 bases and the J gene end by 10 bases; junction bases not matched to a gene: 8. In nucleotides, the CDR3 is TGTGCCAGCAGCCTCGAGGGGGCAGCGGAGCAGTTCTTC. Protein product: CASSLEGAAEQFF. Looking up the rest from reference TRBV7-2 and TRBJ2-1 gives the full variable domain: GAGVSQSPSNKVTEKGKDVELRCDPISGHTALYWYRQSLGQGLEFLIYFQGNSAPDKSGLPSDRFSAERTGGSVSTLTIQRTQQEDSAVYLCASSLEGAAEQFFGPGTRLTVL.

The V and J genes are TRBV28 and TRBJ1-1; the match to TRBD1 covers 8 bases. The CDR3 spans 16 residues. The junction had 11 bases not matched to a gene; V was cut back by 7 bases and J by 1 base. In germline, CDR1 is MDHEN, CDR2 SYDVKM. CDR3 residues: CASIITLGQGNTEAFF. The CDR3 nucleotides are TGTGCCAGCATCATTACCCTCGGACAGGGGAACACTGAAGCTTTCTTT.

The gene calls are TRBV18 and TRBJ2-7, with 7 bases lining up with TRBD2. There are 14 residues in the CDR3. Germline values: CDR1 KGHSH, CDR2 LQKENI. V dropped 1 base and J dropped 3; count of bases not matched to a gene: 3. The CDR3 DNA reads as TGTGCCAGCTCACCACTACCTAGCGGCTACGAGCAGTACTTC. It codes for CASSPLPSGYEQYF.

The gene calls are TRBV2 and TRBJ2-2; TRBD2 aligns across 10 bases. The CDR3 runs 17 residues. Germline lookup yields CDR1 SNHLY and CDR2 FYNNEI. Trimming cost V 0 bases and J 2 bases; bases outside gene matches: 3. CDR3 in DNA: TGTGCCAGCAGTGAAGCTAGCGGGGGGTCTAACACCGGGGAGCTGTTTTTT. Protein product: CASSEASGGSNTGELFF. Looking up the rest from reference TRBV2 and TRBJ2-2 gives the full variable domain: EPEVTQTPSHQVTQMGQEVILRCVPISNHLYFYWYRQILGQKVEFLVSFYNNEISEKSEIFDDQFSVERPDGSNFTLKIRSTKLEDSAMYFCASSEASGGSNTGELFFGEGSRLTVL.

CDR3 protein: CASSLGGDSSYEQYF. Written as DNA, the CDR3 is TGTGCCAGCAGTTTGGGAGGAGACAGTTCCTACGAGCAGTACTTC. This chain connects TRBV28 to TRBJ2-7; perhaps TRBD2 as D (6 bases). CDR1 and CDR2 (germline): MDHEN, SYDVKM. CDR3 length: 15 residues. V gave up 3 bases and J gave up 1 base, with 13 bases separating them.

V is TRBV5-1 and J is TRBJ1-5, with TRBD1 matching over 8 bases. Germline values: CDR1 SGHRS, CDR2 YFSETQ. The CDR3 totals 16 residues. V gave up 0 bases and J gave up 2 bases; unmatched junction bases: 4. CDR3 in DNA: TGCGCCAGCAGCTTGGATGGGACAGGACGCAATCAGCCCCAGCATTTT. Its protein is CASSLDGTGRNQPQHF.

Here the CDR3 reads CASSLAWGGVHNEQFF. As DNA, the CDR3 is TGTGCCAGCAGCTTGGCGTGGGGGGGCGTCCACAATGAGCAGTTCTTC. V is TRBV5-6 and J is TRBJ2-1; TRBD2 might be the D (7 bases). Germline lookup yields CDR1 SGHDT and CDR2 YYEEEE. The CDR3 has 16 residues. V lost 0 bases, J lost 5 bases, and 15 bases lay in between.

The J gene is TRBJ2-7, the V gene TRBV9; D call uncertain. CDR3 length equals 15 residues. Germline lookup yields CDR1 SGDLS and CDR2 YYNGEE. V lost 0 bases, J lost 1 base, and 11 bases lay in between. CDR3 protein: CASSVAPQSSYEQYF. The CDR3 DNA sequence: TGTGCCAGCAGCGTAGCCCCACAGTCTTCCTACGAGCAGTACTTC.

In this sample, this clone turned up once. The chain couples TRBV19 to TRBJ1-4; no clear D. The V gene lost 8 bases and the J gene lost 8 bases, with 15 bases spanning the gap. This CDR3 region has 13 residues. Germline V gene data show CDR1 as LNHDA and CDR2 as SQIVND (reference sequence). The CDR3 sequence: CASSPVAPEKLFF. CDR3 DNA: TGTGCCAGTTCCCCGGTTGCACCAGAAAAACTGTTTTTT.

The gene calls are TRBV14 and TRBJ2-7; TRBD2 agrees at 7 bases. The junction had 5 bases not matched to a gene; V was cut back by 0 bases and J by 3 bases. The CDR3 extends over 15 amino acids. CDR1 and CDR2 from the germline V gene are SGHDN and FVKESK. CDR3 residues: CASSQENGRFYEQYF. The CDR3 DNA reads as TGTGCCAGCAGCCAAGAAAACGGGAGGTTCTACGAGCAGTACTTC. Full variable domain (missing parts from reference TRBV14 and TRBJ2-7): EAGVTQFPSHSVIEKGQTVTLRCDPISGHDNLYWYRRVMGKEIKFLLHFVKESKQDESGMPNNRFLAERTGGTYSTLKVQPAELEDSGVYFCASSQENGRFYEQYFGPGTRLTVT.